These 3 T cell receptor beta chains share one sample of origin, sequenced in a study of blood T cell repertoires in COVID-19 (dated by TCRdb to between 2020 and 2021). The receptor library was made with the immunoSEQ multiplex PCR assay. Entries here come from immuneACCESS through TCRdb and include only in-frame sequences with V and J called. Some clones fail to appear in such tables; in the studies checked, an unresolved V gene covers under half of the shortfall, and the cause of the remainder is unknown. This sample holds some 290,000 clones; roughly 87% were observed only once. The ten top clones hold roughly 2% of the sample. Sequenced material: peripheral blood. The receptors originated from a woman between 45 and 65 years old who had recovered from COVID-19.

The chain employs TRBV16 and TRBJ1-6; perhaps TRBD1 as D (6 bases). The V gene lost 3 bases and the J gene lost 2 bases, with 8 bases spanning the gap. From germline, CDR1 is KGHSY and CDR2 FQNENV. The CDR3 has 15 amino acids. The CDR3, as DNA: TGTGCCAGCAGCCACAGGGGCGCCTATAATTCACCCCTCCACTTT. Translating gives CASSHRGAYNSPLHF.

In its sample, this clone was seen a few times. This sequence joins TRBV7-8 and TRBJ1-6, with D possibly matching TRBD1 (6 bases). The CDR3 runs 15 residues. With 9 bases removed from V and 7 bases from J, the gap between germline ends came to 19 bases. In germline, CDR1 is SGHVS, CDR2 FQNEAQ. The CDR3 here is CASSEQGPWNSPLHF. Here the CDR3 DNA reads TGTGCCAGTAGTGAACAGGGCCCGTGGAATTCACCCCTCCACTTT. Complete variable domain (other parts from reference TRBV7-8 and TRBJ1-6): GAGVSQSPRYKVAKRGQDVALRCDPISGHVSLFWYQQALGQGPEFLTYFQNEAQLDKSGLPSDRFFAERPEGSVSTLKIQRTQQEDSAVYLCASSEQGPWNSPLHFGNGTRLTVT.

This clone was observed a single time. The CDR3: CASSSAPGLAGNTIYF. The CDR3 nucleotides read TGCGCCAGCAGCTCGGCGCCGGGTCTAGCTGGAAACACCATATATTTT. This chain links TRBV5-1 with TRBJ1-3; no firm D call. CDR1 SGHRS and CDR2 YFSETQ come from the germline V gene. This CDR3 spans 16 amino acids. Trimming shortened V by 3 bases and J by 2 bases, and 15 bases separated the two germline ends.